Listed below are T cell receptor beta chains from one sample, sequenced in a study of blood T cell repertoires in COVID-19. TCRdb's copy holds only in-frame clones and misses some; the assay was immunoSEQ multiplex PCR. The sample has about 94,000 clones; 65% to 80% are singletons. Material: peripheral blood. The receptor set was obtained from a human donor in a cohort sampled during active COVID-19. Each CDR3 is given with its conserved first and last residue. Each record gives: V gene, D gene, clone size, J gene, CDR3 protein, CDR3 DNA. A D gene is named only where the DNA matches it firmly. Expanded clones are given a class, and other clones once, few, many or no size at all.

v_gene: TRBV5-5
d_gene: NA
abundance: NA
j_gene: TRBJ1-2
CDR3aa: CASSLGTGINYGYTF
CDR3nt: TGTGCCAGCAGCTTGGGTACAGGGATTAACTATGGCTACACCTTC

v_gene: TRBV6-2/TRBV6-3
d_gene: NA
abundance: NA
j_gene: TRBJ2-1
CDR3aa: CASSYNREYNEQFF
CDR3nt: TGTGCCAGCAGTTACAACCGGGAATACAATGAGCAGTTCTTC

v_gene: TRBV5-1
d_gene: TRBD2
abundance: NA
j_gene: TRBJ2-3
CDR3aa: CASSPQAGTSTDTQYF
CDR3nt: TGCGCCAGCAGCCCCCAAGCGGGAACTAGCACAGATACGCAGTATTTT

v_gene: TRBV12-1
d_gene: NA
abundance: NA
j_gene: TRBJ2-7
CDR3aa: CASPRVAEGSYEQYF
CDR3nt: NA

v_gene: TRBV30
d_gene: TRBD2
abundance: NA
j_gene: TRBJ2-2
CDR3aa: CACKGGSTAGELFF
CDR3nt: TGTGCCTGTAAGGGCGGGAGTACCGCCGGGGAGCTGTTTTTT

v_gene: TRBV23-1
d_gene: TRBD1
abundance: NA
j_gene: TRBJ1-5
CDR3aa: CASSHRSGGPNQPQHF
CDR3nt: TGCGCCAGCAGTCACCGCTCAGGGGGGCCCAATCAGCCCCAGCATTTT

v_gene: TRBV7-7
d_gene: TRBD2
abundance: NA
j_gene: TRBJ2-7
CDR3aa: CASSCNEGTSGRACYEQYF
CDR3nt: TGTGCTAGCAGCTGCAACGAGGGGACTAGCGGGAGGGCCTGTTACGAGCAGTACTTC

v_gene: TRBV28
d_gene: NA
abundance: few
j_gene: TRBJ2-7
CDR3aa: CASRSYYEQYF
CDR3nt: TGTGCCAGCAGATCTTACTACGAGCAGTACTTC

v_gene: TRBV28
d_gene: NA
abundance: NA
j_gene: TRBJ1-1
CDR3aa: CASRRGETEAFF
CDR3nt: TGTGCCAGCCGGAGGGGAGAGACTGAAGCTTTCTTT

v_gene: TRBV27
d_gene: NA
abundance: NA
j_gene: TRBJ2-7
CDR3aa: CASSRSPSSYEQYF
CDR3nt: TGTGCCAGCAGTCGGAGCCCTAGCTCCTACGAGCAGTACTTC

v_gene: TRBV28
d_gene: TRBD1
abundance: few
j_gene: TRBJ1-2
CDR3aa: CASGYGTGGWNGYTF
CDR3nt: TGTGCCAGCGGGTACGGGACAGGGGGCTGGAATGGCTACACCTTC

v_gene: TRBV29-1
d_gene: TRBD2
abundance: NA
j_gene: TRBJ2-3
CDR3aa: CSVELGLAGVYF
CDR3nt: TGCAGCGTTGAATTGGGCCTAGCGGGAGTGTATTTT

v_gene: TRBV14
d_gene: NA
abundance: NA
j_gene: TRBJ1-1
CDR3aa: CASSQVSNTEAFF
CDR3nt: TGTGCCAGCAGCCAAGTCTCTAACACTGAAGCTTTCTTT

v_gene: TRBV6-5
d_gene: TRBD2
abundance: few
j_gene: TRBJ2-1
CDR3aa: CASSLASGSYNEQFF
CDR3nt: TGTGCCAGCAGTTTGGCTAGCGGATCCTACAATGAGCAGTTCTTC

v_gene: TRBV18
d_gene: TRBD1
abundance: NA
j_gene: TRBJ2-6
CDR3aa: CASSPNRPTGVGANVLTF
CDR3nt: TGTGCCAGCTCACCCAACCGACCGACAGGGGTTGGGGCCAACGTCCTGACTTTC

v_gene: TRBV21-1
d_gene: NA
abundance: NA
j_gene: TRBJ2-1
CDR3aa: CASSAPTSLAGVRSYNEQFF
CDR3nt: TGTGCCAGCAGCGCTCCGACCTCACTAGCGGGGGTTCGCTCCTACAATGAGCAGTTCTTC

v_gene: TRBV7-8
d_gene: NA
abundance: NA
j_gene: TRBJ2-3
CDR3aa: CASSLRGRGTDTQYF
CDR3nt: TGTGCCAGCAGCTTGCGGGGAAGGGGCACAGATACGCAGTATTTT

v_gene: TRBV28
d_gene: TRBD2
abundance: few
j_gene: TRBJ2-1
CDR3aa: CASSFPTLAGGYNEQFF
CDR3nt: TGTGCCAGCAGTTTCCCCACCCTAGCGGGAGGGTACAATGAGCAGTTCTTC

v_gene: TRBV5-8
d_gene: NA
abundance: NA
j_gene: TRBJ1-1
CDR3aa: CASSLWTATEAFF
CDR3nt: TGTGCCAGCAGCCTGTGGACAGCCACTGAAGCTTTCTTT

v_gene: TRBV5-6
d_gene: NA
abundance: NA
j_gene: TRBJ2-1
CDR3aa: CASSFFMGGRMNEQFF
CDR3nt: TGTGCCAGCAGCTTTTTCATGGGGGGGCGTATGAATGAGCAGTTCTTC

v_gene: TRBV5-1
d_gene: TRBD2
abundance: many
j_gene: TRBJ2-7
CDR3aa: CASSFSAGGNSYEQYF
CDR3nt: TGCGCCAGCAGCTTTTCCGCGGGAGGGAACTCCTACGAGCAGTACTTC

v_gene: TRBV28
d_gene: TRBD2
abundance: NA
j_gene: TRBJ2-1
CDR3aa: CASSTSGRLSYNEQFF
CDR3nt: TGTGCCAGCAGTACTAGCGGGAGGCTCTCCTACAATGAGCAGTTCTTC

v_gene: TRBV5-1
d_gene: TRBD2
abundance: few
j_gene: TRBJ2-7
CDR3aa: CASSLSSGSSYEQYF
CDR3nt: TGCGCCAGCAGTCTATCTAGCGGGAGTTCCTACGAGCAGTACTTC

v_gene: TRBV5-6
d_gene: TRBD1
abundance: NA
j_gene: TRBJ2-7
CDR3aa: CASSFSGQGGREQYF
CDR3nt: TGTGCCAGCAGCTTTTCAGGACAGGGGGGTCGGGAGCAGTACTTC

v_gene: TRBV15
d_gene: TRBD2
abundance: NA
j_gene: TRBJ2-7
CDR3aa: CATSRGGRGSYEQYF
CDR3nt: TGTGCCACCAGCAGAGGCGGGAGAGGGTCCTACGAGCAGTACTTC

v_gene: TRBV6-6
d_gene: NA
abundance: NA
j_gene: TRBJ1-2
CDR3aa: CASSYSQGGVNGYTF
CDR3nt: TGTGCCAGCAGTTACTCGCAGGGAGGGGTCAATGGCTACACCTTC

v_gene: TRBV6-1
d_gene: TRBD1
abundance: NA
j_gene: TRBJ1-4
CDR3aa: CASSEVGGGSEKLFF
CDR3nt: TGTGCCAGCAGTGAAGTAGGGGGCGGAAGTGAAAAACTGTTTTTT

v_gene: TRBV5-6
d_gene: TRBD1
abundance: NA
j_gene: TRBJ1-5
CDR3aa: CASSRQQGYSNQPQHF
CDR3nt: TGTGCCAGCAGCCGGCAACAGGGGTATAGCAATCAGCCCCAGCATTTT

v_gene: TRBV6-5
d_gene: TRBD1
abundance: NA
j_gene: TRBJ2-7
CDR3aa: CASSPRTGANEQYF
CDR3nt: TGTGCCAGCAGTCCCCGGACAGGGGCCAACGAGCAGTACTTC

v_gene: TRBV5-1
d_gene: NA
abundance: NA
j_gene: TRBJ2-5
CDR3aa: CASSLELQGRLETQYF
CDR3nt: TGCGCCAGCAGCTTGGAATTGCAGGGAAGGTTGGAGACCCAGTACTTC

v_gene: TRBV5-1
d_gene: NA
abundance: NA
j_gene: TRBJ2-7
CDR3aa: CASSLGHFYEQYF
CDR3nt: TGCGCCAGCAGCTTGGGACATTTTTACGAGCAGTACTTC

v_gene: TRBV27
d_gene: NA
abundance: NA
j_gene: TRBJ2-7
CDR3aa: CASSLTANSHEQYF
CDR3nt: TGTGCCAGCAGTCTCACCGCCAACAGCCACGAGCAGTACTTC

v_gene: TRBV7-9
d_gene: NA
abundance: NA
j_gene: TRBJ2-5
CDR3aa: CASSIDRPETQYF
CDR3nt: TGTGCCAGCAGCATAGACAGGCCGGAGACCCAGTACTTC

v_gene: TRBV5-1
d_gene: NA
abundance: NA
j_gene: TRBJ1-5
CDR3aa: CASSLERLRLTEISNQPQHF
CDR3nt: TGCGCCAGCAGCTTGGAGAGGCTTCGCCTTACTGAGATAAGCAATCAGCCCCAGCATTTT

v_gene: TRBV12-3/TRBV12-4
d_gene: NA
abundance: NA
j_gene: TRBJ2-7
CDR3aa: CASSFSSSYEQYF
CDR3nt: TGTGCCAGCAGTTTCTCTAGCTCCTACGAGCAGTACTTC

v_gene: TRBV19
d_gene: NA
abundance: NA
j_gene: TRBJ2-5
CDR3aa: CASSIEGTGFLETQYF
CDR3nt: TGTGCCAGTAGTATAGAAGGCACAGGGTTCTTAGAGACCCAGTACTTC

v_gene: TRBV28
d_gene: TRBD2
abundance: NA
j_gene: TRBJ2-1
CDR3aa: CASSQPKQTGTRSRGYNEQFF
CDR3nt: TGTGCCAGCAGTCAACCGAAGCAGACCGGGACTAGAAGTCGGGGTTACAATGAGCAGTTCTTC

v_gene: TRBV27
d_gene: NA
abundance: NA
j_gene: TRBJ2-3
CDR3aa: CASRGERGRSTDTQYF
CDR3nt: TGTGCCAGCAGGGGCGAAAGGGGGAGAAGCACAGATACGCAGTATTTT

v_gene: TRBV4-3
d_gene: NA
abundance: NA
j_gene: TRBJ1-2
CDR3aa: CASSQDSFVYGYTF
CDR3nt: TGCGCCAGCAGCCAGGACAGTTTTGTATATGGCTACACCTTC

v_gene: TRBV27
d_gene: NA
abundance: NA
j_gene: TRBJ2-7
CDR3aa: CASGGYQAPYEQYF
CDR3nt: TGTGCCAGCGGGGGGTATCAGGCCCCCTACGAGCAGTACTTC

v_gene: TRBV28
d_gene: NA
abundance: NA
j_gene: TRBJ2-7
CDR3aa: CASSLAPTGAPEQYF
CDR3nt: TGTGCCAGCAGTTTAGCCCCGACGGGAGCCCCCGAGCAGTACTTC

v_gene: TRBV7-6
d_gene: TRBD1
abundance: NA
j_gene: TRBJ2-7
CDR3aa: CASSPLTGDYEQYF
CDR3nt: TGTGCCAGCAGCCCCCTGACAGGGGACTACGAGCAGTACTTC

v_gene: TRBV7-3
d_gene: NA
abundance: once
j_gene: TRBJ2-7
CDR3aa: CASSLSGSSYEQYF
CDR3nt: TGTGCCAGCAGCTTATCTGGGAGCTCCTACGAGCAGTACTTC

v_gene: TRBV3-1/TRBV3-2
d_gene: NA
abundance: NA
j_gene: TRBJ2-1
CDR3aa: CASSQEGLQAVDEQFF
CDR3nt: TGTGCCAGCAGCCAAGAGGGCCTCCAAGCGGTCGATGAGCAGTTCTTC

v_gene: TRBV4-3
d_gene: TRBD1
abundance: NA
j_gene: TRBJ1-1
CDR3aa: CASSQDTGQGADTEAFF
CDR3nt: TGCGCCAGCAGCCAAGATACGGGACAGGGGGCGGACACTGAAGCTTTCTTT

v_gene: TRBV19
d_gene: TRBD1
abundance: NA
j_gene: TRBJ2-1
CDR3aa: CASSIVGQGVNEQFF
CDR3nt: TGTGCCAGTAGTATAGTGGGACAGGGGGTCAATGAGCAGTTCTTC

v_gene: TRBV7-9
d_gene: NA
abundance: NA
j_gene: TRBJ1-2
CDR3aa: CASSLVQGIGDYGYTF
CDR3nt: TGTGCCAGCAGCTTAGTGCAGGGGATAGGAGACTATGGCTACACCTTC

v_gene: TRBV23-1
d_gene: TRBD1
abundance: few
j_gene: TRBJ1-6
CDR3aa: CASSHSGTGSYSPLHF
CDR3nt: TGCGCCAGCAGTCACTCCGGGACAGGGAGTTATTCACCCCTCCACTTT

v_gene: TRBV28
d_gene: TRBD1
abundance: NA
j_gene: TRBJ1-5
CDR3aa: CASSSTQGGLFQPQHF
CDR3nt: TGTGCCAGCAGCTCCACCCAGGGGGGACTTTTTCAGCCCCAGCATTTT

v_gene: TRBV5-8
d_gene: NA
abundance: few
j_gene: TRBJ2-5
CDR3aa: CASSIRVREETQYF
CDR3nt: TGTGCCAGCAGCATCCGAGTCCGGGAAGAGACCCAGTACTTC